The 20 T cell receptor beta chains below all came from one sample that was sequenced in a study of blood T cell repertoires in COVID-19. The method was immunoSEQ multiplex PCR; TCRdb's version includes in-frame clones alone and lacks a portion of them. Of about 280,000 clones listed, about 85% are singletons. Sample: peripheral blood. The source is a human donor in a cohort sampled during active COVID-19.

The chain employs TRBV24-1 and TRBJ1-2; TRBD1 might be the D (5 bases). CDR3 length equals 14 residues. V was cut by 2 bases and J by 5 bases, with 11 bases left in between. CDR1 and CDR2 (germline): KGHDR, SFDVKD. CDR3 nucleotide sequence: TGTGCCACCAGTGATTATAGGACATCTTATGGCTACACCTTC. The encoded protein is CATSDYRTSYGYTF.

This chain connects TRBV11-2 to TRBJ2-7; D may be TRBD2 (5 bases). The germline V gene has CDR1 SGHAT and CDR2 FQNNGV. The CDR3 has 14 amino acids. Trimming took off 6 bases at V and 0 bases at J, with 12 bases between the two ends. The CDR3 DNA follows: TGTGCCAGCAGACCGAGGGAATCCTCCTACGAGCAGTACTTC. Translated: CASRPRESSYEQYF.

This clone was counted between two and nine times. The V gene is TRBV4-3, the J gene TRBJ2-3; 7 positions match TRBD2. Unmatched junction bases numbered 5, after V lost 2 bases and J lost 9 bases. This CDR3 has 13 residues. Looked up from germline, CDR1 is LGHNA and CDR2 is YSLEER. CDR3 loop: CASSQMAGGTQYF. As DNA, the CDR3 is TGCGCCAGCAGCCAAATGGCCGGGGGGACGCAGTATTTT.

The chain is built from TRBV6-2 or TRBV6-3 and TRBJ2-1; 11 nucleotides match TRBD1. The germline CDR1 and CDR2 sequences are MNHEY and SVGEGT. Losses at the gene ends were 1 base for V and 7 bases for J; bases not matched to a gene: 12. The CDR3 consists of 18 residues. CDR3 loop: CASSYYLNTGQGENEQFF. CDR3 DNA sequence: TGTGCCAGCAGTTACTACCTAAATACGGGACAGGGGGAAAATGAGCAGTTCTTC.

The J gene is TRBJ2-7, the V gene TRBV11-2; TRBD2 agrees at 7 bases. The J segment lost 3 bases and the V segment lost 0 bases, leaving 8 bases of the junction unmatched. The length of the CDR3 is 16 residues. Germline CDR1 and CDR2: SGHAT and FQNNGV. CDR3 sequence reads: CASSLEEAGRDYEQYF. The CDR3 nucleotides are TGTGCCAGCAGCTTAGAAGAGGCGGGGAGGGACTACGAGCAGTACTTC.

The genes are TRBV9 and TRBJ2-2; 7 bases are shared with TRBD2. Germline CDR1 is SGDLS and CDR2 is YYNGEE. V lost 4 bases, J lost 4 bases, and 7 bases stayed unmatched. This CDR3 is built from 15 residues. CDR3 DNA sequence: TGTGCCAGCAGCCCCAGACTAGCTGCCACCGGGGAGCTGTTTTTT. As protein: CASSPRLAATGELFF. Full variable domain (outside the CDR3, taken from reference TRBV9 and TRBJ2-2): DSGVTQTPKHLITATGQRVTLRCSPRSGDLSVYWYQQSLDQGLQFLIQYYNGEERAKGNILERFSAQQFPDLHSELNLSSLELGDSALYFCASSPRLAATGELFFGEGSRLTVL.

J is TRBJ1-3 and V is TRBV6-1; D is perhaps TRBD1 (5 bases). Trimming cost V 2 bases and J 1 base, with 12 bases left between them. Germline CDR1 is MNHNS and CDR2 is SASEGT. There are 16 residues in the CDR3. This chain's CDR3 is CASSESLSGSGNTIYF. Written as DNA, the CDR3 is TGTGCCAGCAGTGAATCTCTCTCAGGGTCTGGAAACACCATATATTTT.

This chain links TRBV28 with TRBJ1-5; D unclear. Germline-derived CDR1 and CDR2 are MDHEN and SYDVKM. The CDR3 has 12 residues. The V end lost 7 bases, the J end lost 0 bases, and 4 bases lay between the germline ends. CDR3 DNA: TGTGCCAGCACCAATAGCAATCAGCCCCAGCATTTT. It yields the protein CASTNSNQPQHF.

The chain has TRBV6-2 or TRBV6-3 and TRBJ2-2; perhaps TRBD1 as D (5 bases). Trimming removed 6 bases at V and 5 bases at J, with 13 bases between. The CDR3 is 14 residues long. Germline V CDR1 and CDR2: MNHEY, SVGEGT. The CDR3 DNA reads TGTGCCAGCAGCTCTCCAGGGTTTACCGGGGAGCTGTTTTTT. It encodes CASSSPGFTGELFF.

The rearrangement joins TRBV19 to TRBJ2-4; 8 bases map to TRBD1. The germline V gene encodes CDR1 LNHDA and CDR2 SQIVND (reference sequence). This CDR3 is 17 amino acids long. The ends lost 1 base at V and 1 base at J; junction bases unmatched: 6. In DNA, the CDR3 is TGTGCCAGTAGTATAGTGACAGGGGAGGTGGCCAAAAACATTCAGTACTTC. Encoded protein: CASSIVTGEVAKNIQYF.

The CDR3 is CASSRAGRTASYEQYF. CDR3 sequence (DNA): TGCGCCAGCAGCCGAGCCGGACGGACAGCCTCCTACGAGCAGTACTTC. The gene calls are TRBV4-1 and TRBJ2-7, with D maybe TRBD1 (6 bases). V gave up 4 bases and J gave up 0 bases, with 16 bases separating them. There are 16 residues in the CDR3. Germline values: CDR1 MGHRA, CDR2 YSYEKL.

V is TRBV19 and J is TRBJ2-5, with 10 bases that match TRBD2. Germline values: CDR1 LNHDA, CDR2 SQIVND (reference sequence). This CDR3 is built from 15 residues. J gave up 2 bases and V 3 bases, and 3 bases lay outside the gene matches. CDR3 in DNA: TGTGCCAGTAGTATCCGGACTAGCGGTCAAGAGACCCAGTACTTC. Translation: CASSIRTSGQETQYF.

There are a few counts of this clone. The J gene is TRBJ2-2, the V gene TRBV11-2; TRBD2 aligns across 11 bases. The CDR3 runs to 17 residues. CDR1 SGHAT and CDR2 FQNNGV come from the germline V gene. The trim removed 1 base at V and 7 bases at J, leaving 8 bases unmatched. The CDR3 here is CASSLGTTSGNIGELFF. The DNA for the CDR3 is TGTGCCAGCAGCTTAGGGACGACTAGCGGGAATATCGGGGAGCTGTTTTTT. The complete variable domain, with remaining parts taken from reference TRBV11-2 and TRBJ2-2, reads EAGVAQSPRYKIIEKRQSVAFWCNPISGHATLYWYQQILGQGPKLLIQFQNNGVVDDSQLPKDRFSAERLKGVDSTLKIQPAKLEDSAVYLCASSLGTTSGNIGELFFGEGSRLTVL.

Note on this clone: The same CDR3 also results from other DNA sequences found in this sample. The CDR3 nucleotides are TGTGCCAGCAGCACGGACAGGGGGCTATCGCCCCTCCACTTT. Its translation: CASSTDRGLSPLHF. The chain uses TRBV7-9 and TRBJ1-6, with TRBD1 matching over 11 bases. The CDR3 runs to 14 residues. Germline V lookup: CDR1 SEHNR, CDR2 FQNEAQ (reference sequence). V lost 5 bases to trimming and J lost 13 bases; unmatched junction nucleotides: 7.

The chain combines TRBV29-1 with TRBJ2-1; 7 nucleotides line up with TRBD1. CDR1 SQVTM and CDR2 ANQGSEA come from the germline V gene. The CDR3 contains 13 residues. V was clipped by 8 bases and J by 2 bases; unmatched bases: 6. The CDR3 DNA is TGCAGCATCAGGGACAGCACCTACAATGAGCAGTTCTTC. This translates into CSIRDSTYNEQFF.

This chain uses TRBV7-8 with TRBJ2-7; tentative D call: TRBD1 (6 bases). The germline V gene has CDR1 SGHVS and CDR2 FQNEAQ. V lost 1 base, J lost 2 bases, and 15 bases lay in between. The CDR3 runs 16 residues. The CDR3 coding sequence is TGTGCCAGCAGCTTAGAAACAGGGACGGCAGCCTACGAGCAGTACTTC. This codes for CASSLETGTAAYEQYF.

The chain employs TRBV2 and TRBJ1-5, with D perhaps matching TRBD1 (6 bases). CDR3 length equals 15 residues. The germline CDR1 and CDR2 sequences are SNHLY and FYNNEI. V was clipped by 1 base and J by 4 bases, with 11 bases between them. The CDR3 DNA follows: TGTGCCAGCAGTGAAGGTTGGACAGCGAATCAGCCCCAGCATTTT. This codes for CASSEGWTANQPQHF.

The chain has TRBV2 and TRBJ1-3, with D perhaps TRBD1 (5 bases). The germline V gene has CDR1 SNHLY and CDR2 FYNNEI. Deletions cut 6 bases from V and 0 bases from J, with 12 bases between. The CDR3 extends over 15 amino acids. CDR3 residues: CASRGGKSSGNTIYF. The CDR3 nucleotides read TGTGCCAGCAGGGGGGGTAAAAGCTCTGGAAACACCATATATTTT.

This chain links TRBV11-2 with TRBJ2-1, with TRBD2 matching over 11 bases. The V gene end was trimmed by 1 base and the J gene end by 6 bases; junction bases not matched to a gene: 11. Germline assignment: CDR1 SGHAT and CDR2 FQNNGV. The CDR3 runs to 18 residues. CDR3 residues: CASSLAPLSGRAGNEQFF. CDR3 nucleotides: TGTGCCAGCAGCTTAGCCCCCCTTAGCGGGAGGGCCGGCAATGAGCAGTTCTTC.

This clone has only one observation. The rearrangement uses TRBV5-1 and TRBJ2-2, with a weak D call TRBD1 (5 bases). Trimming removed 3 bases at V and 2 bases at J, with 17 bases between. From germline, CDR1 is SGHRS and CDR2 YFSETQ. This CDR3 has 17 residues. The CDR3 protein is CASSSPTGHINTGELFF. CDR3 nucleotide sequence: TGCGCCAGCAGCTCGCCCACAGGCCACATTAACACCGGGGAGCTGTTTTTT.